This T cell receptor (beta chain) was obtained from a study of T cell responses to AZD1222 COVID-19 vaccine. General study points: Spike-wide coverage was observed for vaccine-associated CD4 TCRs, with dominant responses at 160-218 and 743-854. White British ancestry dominated among donors, who included more females, and clonal diversity was possibly underestimated. Repertoires were sampled only after the peak T cell response.

This clone was detected once. Its cognate antigen is unknown. Clones were read by immunoSEQ multiplex PCR, and TCRdb kept only the in-frame ones, dropping some. Of 35,000 to 50,000 clones detected, 88% appear once; the ten largest clones hold 20% to 25%. The sequence was collected from an adult who received the AZD1222 COVID-19 vaccine. The sequencing used peripheral blood, collected 28 days after the second AZD1222 dose.

DNA for the CDR3: TGTGCCAGCAGCTTGGTCGATGAGCAGTTCTTC. Translated, it gives CASSLVDEQFF. The chain links TRBV7-2 to TRBJ2-1; D call uncertain. V lost 3 bases and J lost 8, with 5 bases in between. The germline V gene has CDR1 SGHTA and CDR2 FQGNSA. There are 11 residues in the CDR3.